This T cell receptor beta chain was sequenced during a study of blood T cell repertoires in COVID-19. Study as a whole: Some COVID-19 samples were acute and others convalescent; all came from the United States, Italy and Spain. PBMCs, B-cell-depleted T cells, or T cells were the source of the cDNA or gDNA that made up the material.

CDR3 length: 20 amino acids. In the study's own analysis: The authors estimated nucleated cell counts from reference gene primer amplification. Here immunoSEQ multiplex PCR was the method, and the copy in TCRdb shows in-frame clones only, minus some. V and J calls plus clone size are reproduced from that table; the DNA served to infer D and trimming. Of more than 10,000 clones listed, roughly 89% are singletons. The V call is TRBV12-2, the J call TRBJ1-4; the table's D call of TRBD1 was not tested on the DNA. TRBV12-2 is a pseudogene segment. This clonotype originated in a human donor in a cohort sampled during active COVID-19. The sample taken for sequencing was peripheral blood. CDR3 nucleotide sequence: TGTGCAAGTCGCCTCGGGACAGGGGTAAACATTGAGGCAACTAATGAAAAACTGTTTTTT. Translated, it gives CASRLGTGVNIEATNEKLFF.